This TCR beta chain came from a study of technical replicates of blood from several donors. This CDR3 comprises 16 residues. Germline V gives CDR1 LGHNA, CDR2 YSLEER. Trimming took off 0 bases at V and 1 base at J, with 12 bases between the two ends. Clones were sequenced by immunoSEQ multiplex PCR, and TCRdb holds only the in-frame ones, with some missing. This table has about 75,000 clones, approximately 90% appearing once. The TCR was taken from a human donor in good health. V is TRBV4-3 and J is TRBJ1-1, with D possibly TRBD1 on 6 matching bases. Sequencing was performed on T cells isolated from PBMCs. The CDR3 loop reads CASSQDLAGANTEAFF. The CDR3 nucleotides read TGCGCCAGCAGCCAAGATTTAGCAGGGGCGAACACTGAAGCTTTCTTT.